Shown below are 30 T cell receptor beta chains from a single sample sequenced in a study of blood T cell repertoires in COVID-19. The data were produced by immunoSEQ multiplex PCR, yet TCRdb's version contains in-frame clones alone and is incomplete. The table records roughly 240,000 clones, 70% to 90% of them present only once. Sequenced sample: PBMCs or T cells enriched from blood (not recorded which). These receptors all stem from a woman between 50 and 59 years old with acute COVID-19.

This clone has just a few counts. The chain combines TRBV6-5 with TRBJ1-5; D is perhaps TRBD1 (6 bases). Germline V gene lookup returns CDR1 MNHEY and CDR2 SVGAGI. Trimming removed 4 bases from V and 0 bases from J, with 13 bases in between. The CDR3 loop spans 16 amino acids. Here the CDR3 DNA reads TGTGCCAGCAGTTCCTTGGACAGAGGTAGCAATCAGCCCCAGCATTTT. This gives the protein CASSSLDRGSNQPQHF.

The chain combines TRBV13 with TRBJ1-3; D gene ambiguous. The V end was cut by 0 bases, the J end by 0 bases, with 6 bases between. This CDR3 has 15 residues. Germline CDR1 PRHDT, CDR2 FYEKMQ (reference sequence). CDR3 in DNA: TGTGCCAGCAGCTTAGGCCGGGGCTCTGGAAACACCATATATTTT. Protein sequence: CASSLGRGSGNTIYF.

The chain recombines TRBV5-6 with TRBJ1-3; D might be TRBD1 (6 bases). The V gene's germline CDR1 is SGHDT and CDR2 YYEEEE. This CDR3 is 17 amino acids long. Deletions cut 3 bases from V and 1 base from J, with 17 bases between. The DNA for the CDR3 is TGTGCCAGCAGCTCATTCAGGGGTCGTGGTTCTGGAAACACCATATATTTT. Protein sequence: CASSSFRGRGSGNTIYF.

This clone was seen just once. The chain recombines TRBV7-9 with TRBJ1-4, with D possibly being TRBD1 (5 bases). Trimming shortened V by 8 bases and J by 1 base, and 11 bases separated the two germline ends. The germline CDR1 and CDR2 sequences are SEHNR and FQNEAQ (reference sequence). CDR3 length: 14 amino acids. The CDR3 here is CASGGTETNEKLFF. The CDR3 DNA reads as TGTGCCAGCGGCGGGACCGAAACTAATGAAAAACTGTTTTTT.

The rearrangement uses TRBV4-1 and TRBJ2-4; TRBD2 agrees at 13 bases. The V and J ends lost 1 base and 8 bases, in that order; junction bases with no gene match: 5. Germline V gene sequence: CDR1 MGHRA, CDR2 YSYEKL. The CDR3 length is 16 residues. In DNA, the CDR3 is TGCGCCAGCAGCCAAGCAACTAGCGGGGGGGCAGACATTCAGTACTTC. Translating gives CASSQATSGGADIQYF.

V and J are TRBV15 and TRBJ2-7; possible D gene TRBD2, 6 bases. Trimming cost V 3 bases and J 4 bases, with 10 bases left between them. Germline CDR1 is LNHNV and CDR2 is YYDKDF (reference sequence). The CDR3 is 13 amino acids. This CDR3 is CATSSGGNYEQYF. CDR3 nucleotide sequence: TGTGCCACCAGCAGCGGCGGGAATTACGAGCAGTACTTC.

The chain employs TRBV28 and TRBJ2-1; TRBD1 matches at 9 bases. Germline V CDR1 and CDR2: MDHEN, SYDVKM. V lost 5 bases, J lost 5 bases, and 10 bases stayed unmatched. The length of the CDR3 is 16 residues. CDR3 coding DNA: TGTGCCAGCAGTACCGGGACAGGGAAAATCGACAATGAGCAGTTCTTC. It translates to CASSTGTGKIDNEQFF. The entire variable domain, with the rest obtained from reference TRBV28 and TRBJ2-1, is as follows: DVKVTQSSRYLVKRTGEKVFLECVQDMDHENMFWYRQDPGLGLRLIYFSYDVKMKEKGDIPEGYSVSREKKERFSLILESASTNQTSMYLCASSTGTGKIDNEQFFGPGTRLTVL.

The chain uses TRBV13 and TRBJ2-1; 8 positions match TRBD1. J gave up 9 bases and V 4 bases, and 11 bases lay outside the gene matches. The CDR3 covers 15 residues. Germline CDR1 PRHDT, CDR2 FYEKMQ (reference sequence). CDR3 residues: CASSWGQWTGSEQFF. For the CDR3, the DNA is TGTGCCAGCAGCTGGGGACAGTGGACAGGGAGTGAGCAGTTCTTC. Looking up the rest from reference TRBV13 and TRBJ2-1 gives the full variable domain: AAGVIQSPRHLIKEKRETATLKCYPIPRHDTVYWYQQGPGQDPQFLISFYEKMQSDKGSIPDRFSAQQFSDYHSELNMSSLELGDSALYFCASSWGQWTGSEQFFGPGTRLTVL.

The chain employs TRBV9 and TRBJ1-6; D not resolved. The V and J ends lost 3 bases and 8 bases respectively, with 12 bases between them. Germline values: CDR1 SGDLS, CDR2 YYNGEE. There are 14 residues in the CDR3. For the CDR3, the DNA is TGTGCCAGCAGCGCATCCATGGGAGATTCACCCCTCCACTTT. Translation gives CASSASMGDSPLHF.

This sequence joins TRBV18 and TRBJ1-1, with TRBD1 as a possible D gene (6 bases). The CDR3 contains 13 residues. Germline V gene lookup returns CDR1 KGHSH and CDR2 LQKENI. The V end lost 3 bases, the J end lost 11 bases, and 16 bases lay between the germline ends. Written as DNA, the CDR3 is TGTGCCAGCTCACCGCGTCAGGGGCGCCAGGCTTTCTTT. Protein sequence: CASSPRQGRQAFF.

There are a few counts of this clone. This chain uses TRBV10-3 with TRBJ2-2; TRBD2 might be the D (5 bases). CDR3 length: 15 residues. Germline assignment: CDR1 ENHRY and CDR2 SYGVKD. V was shortened by 2 bases and J by 6 bases, with 13 bases between the two germline ends. Here the CDR3 reads CAISETLSGSGELFF. The CDR3 DNA sequence: TGTGCCATCAGTGAGACACTATCGGGGTCCGGGGAGCTGTTTTTT.

The rearrangement uses TRBV6-5 and TRBJ2-6; TRBD1 matches at 7 bases. The V gene end was trimmed by 2 bases and the J gene end by 4 bases; junction bases not matched to a gene: 5. Germline lookup yields CDR1 MNHEY and CDR2 SVGAGI. CDR3 length equals 16 residues. CDR3 coding DNA: TGTGCCAGCAGTTACGACAGGGTCGGAGGGGCCAACGTCCTGACTTTC. Translation gives CASSYDRVGGANVLTF.

The chain has TRBV4-1 and TRBJ2-2, with D possibly matching TRBD1 (6 bases). The CDR3 spans 12 residues. Trimming pared 0 bases from V and 14 bases from J, leaving 10 bases between. Germline lookup yields CDR1 MGHRA and CDR2 YSYEKL. The CDR3 loop reads CASSQEGAALFF. The CDR3 DNA is TGCGCCAGCAGCCAAGAGGGGGCGGCCCTGTTTTTT.

This sequence joins TRBV3-1 (or the pseudogene TRBV3-2) and TRBJ1-2; D is perhaps TRBD1 (6 bases). This CDR3 contains 15 residues. V shed 5 bases and J shed 5 bases, with 18 bases lying between them. Germline loops: CDR1 LGHDT, CDR2 YNNKEL (reference sequence). The chain's CDR3 is CASSKTGPSGYGYTF. For the CDR3, the DNA is TGTGCCAGCAGCAAAACAGGGCCCTCTGGGTATGGCTACACCTTC.

This clone was picked up one time. This rearrangement joins TRBV30 to TRBJ1-1; unclear D gene. The CDR3 has 12 amino acids. Germline loops: CDR1 GTSNPN, CDR2 SVGIG (reference sequence). V gave up 4 bases and J gave up 0 bases, with 6 bases separating them. The CDR3 loop is CAWKSLNTEAFF. In nucleotides, the CDR3 is TGTGCCTGGAAGAGTCTGAACACTGAAGCTTTCTTT.

The J gene is TRBJ2-1, the V gene TRBV24-1, with D possibly being TRBD2 (6 bases). Germline CDR1 and CDR2: KGHDR and SFDVKD. This CDR3 is 15 amino acids long. V was clipped by 5 bases and J by 3 bases, with 13 bases between them. In DNA form, the CDR3 reads TGTGCCACCAGTGCTAACATCGGGGGCTACAATGAGCAGTTCTTC. Its translation is CATSANIGGYNEQFF.

The rearrangement joins TRBV19 to TRBJ2-7; possible D gene TRBD2, 5 bases. The CDR3 runs to 13 residues. The V gene's germline CDR1 is LNHDA and CDR2 SQIVND (reference sequence). Deletions cut 5 bases from V and 3 bases from J, with 11 bases between. The CDR3 DNA reads as TGTGCCAGTAGTTATCAACGGGACTACGAGCAGTACTTC. This sequence encodes CASSYQRDYEQYF. The entire variable domain, with the rest obtained from reference TRBV19 and TRBJ2-7, is as follows: DGGITQSPKYLFRKEGQNVTLSCEQNLNHDAMYWYRQDPGQGLRLIYYSQIVNDFQKGDIAEGYSVSREKKESFPLTVTSAQKNPTAFYLCASSYQRDYEQYFGPGTRLTVT.

The rearrangement links TRBV7-9 to TRBJ1-3; tentative D call: TRBD1 (5 bases). Trimming cost V 1 base and J 3 bases, with 7 bases left between them. CDR1 and CDR2 (germline): SEHNR, FQNEAQ (reference sequence). The CDR3 runs 14 residues. Here the CDR3 reads CASSLVRDGNTIYF. Written as DNA, the CDR3 is TGTGCCAGCAGCTTAGTCAGGGATGGAAACACCATATATTTT. The whole variable domain, filled in from reference TRBV7-9 and TRBJ1-3, reads DTGVSQNPRHKITKRGQNVTFRCDPISEHNRLYWYRQTLGQGPEFLTYFQNEAQLEKSRLLSDRFSAERPKGSFSTLEIQRTEQGDSAMYLCASSLVRDGNTIYFGEGSWLTVV.

V gene TRBV19 combines with J gene TRBJ1-5; the match to TRBD1 covers 10 bases. Germline V gene sequence: CDR1 LNHDA, CDR2 SQIVND (reference sequence). This CDR3 has 15 amino acids. With 5 bases clipped from V and 5 bases from J, the junction kept 6 bases outside the gene matches. The CDR3 DNA reads as TGTGCCAGTAGTTACTCCGGGACAGGGGATCAGCCCCAGCATTTT. This encodes CASSYSGTGDQPQHF.

This clone was found once. CDR3 nucleotide sequence: TGTGCCAGCACCCGGGAGTATGGGAGCGGAAACACCATATATTTT. This translates into CASTREYGSGNTIYF. This chain links TRBV11-2 with TRBJ1-3; D unclear. The V end was cut by 7 bases, the J end by 4 bases, with 17 bases between. Germline V gene sequence: CDR1 SGHAT, CDR2 FQNNGV. The CDR3 sequence is 15 residues long.

The V call is TRBV5-1, the J call TRBJ1-2; D possibly corresponds to TRBD1 (6 bases). Trimming shortened V by 0 bases and J by 4 bases, and 13 bases separated the two germline ends. This CDR3 is built from 15 residues. CDR1 is SGHRS and CDR2 is YFSETQ in the germline V gene. In DNA form, the CDR3 reads TGCGCCAGCAGCTTGGATGTTCAGGGGAGCTATGGCTACACCTTC. Protein: CASSLDVQGSYGYTF.

The V call is TRBV7-9, the J call TRBJ1-2; perhaps TRBD1 as D (5 bases). CDR1 and CDR2 (germline): SEHNR, FQNEAQ (reference sequence). The V end was cut by 5 bases, the J end by 2 bases, with 9 bases between. CDR3 length: 13 amino acids. DNA of the CDR3: TGTGCCAGCAGCCGACAGATCAACTATGGCTACACCTTC. Translation: CASSRQINYGYTF.

This chain links TRBV19 with TRBJ1-4; TRBD1 agrees at 9 bases. V shed 5 bases, J shed 8 bases, and the junction held 12 bases outside the gene matches. The germline V gene encodes CDR1 LNHDA and CDR2 SQIVND (reference sequence). The CDR3 spans 16 residues. CDR3 sequence: CASSDTLGQGREKLFF. The CDR3 DNA is TGTGCCAGTAGTGACACCCTGGGACAGGGAAGAGAAAAACTGTTTTTT.

The genes are TRBV5-1 and TRBJ1-3; D is perhaps TRBD1 (6 bases). The germline CDR1 and CDR2 sequences are SGHRS and YFSETQ. This CDR3 comprises 14 residues. Deletions cut 1 base from V and 1 base from J, with 6 bases between. The chain's CDR3 is CASSLTGSGNTIYF. CDR3 DNA sequence: TGCGCCAGCAGCTTGACAGGGTCTGGAAACACCATATATTTT.

The V and J genes are TRBV3-1 (or the pseudogene TRBV3-2) and TRBJ2-3, with D tentatively TRBD2 (6 bases). V lost 0 bases and J lost 4, with 11 bases in between. CDR3 length: 15 residues. CDR1 is LGHDT and CDR2 is YNNKEL in the germline V gene (reference sequence). The CDR3 DNA reads TGTGCCAGCAGCCAAGATACTCGGAGGGCAGATACGCAGTATTTT. Translating it yields CASSQDTRRADTQYF.

The chain has TRBV12-1 and TRBJ1-4; the D call TRBD1 from the table was never checked on the DNA. TRBV12-1 is shown as a pseudogene. This CDR3 is built from 16 residues. CDR3 loop: CASSLNRTGANEKLFF. The CDR3 coding sequence is TGTGCCAGCAGCTTAAATCGGACAGGGGCTAATGAAAAACTGTTTTTT.

This clone was seen only a few times. The gene calls are TRBV29-1 and TRBJ1-2; 11 nucleotides agree with TRBD1. The length of the CDR3 is 16 residues. V was clipped by 6 bases and J by 4 bases; unmatched bases: 13. Germline V gene data show CDR1 as SQVTM and CDR2 as ANQGSEA. The CDR3 region is CSVSDRGRGRGYGYTF. CDR3 nucleotides: TGCAGCGTCTCGGACAGGGGGCGAGGAAGAGGCTATGGCTACACCTTC.

In regard to this clone: Other DNA sequences in this specimen translate into the identical CDR3. The V and J genes are TRBV12-3 or TRBV12-4 and TRBJ1-1; the D gene is possibly TRBD1 (5 bases). The germline V and J ends were trimmed by 6 bases and 2 bases, with 10 bases remaining between them. The CDR3 sequence is 13 residues long. CDR3 sequence: CASSLTVNTEAFF. The CDR3 coding sequence is TGTGCCAGCAGCTTGACAGTCAACACTGAAGCTTTCTTT.

J is TRBJ1-4 and V is TRBV5-1, with TRBD1 as a possible D gene (6 bases). CDR3 length: 17 amino acids. Trimming removed 0 bases at V and 4 bases at J, with 16 bases between. The germline V gene has CDR1 SGHRS and CDR2 YFSETQ. CDR3 protein: CASSLGGTGIGNEKLFF. The CDR3 nucleotides are TGCGCCAGCAGCTTGGGCGGAACAGGGATCGGTAATGAAAAACTGTTTTTT.

The genes are TRBV5-1 and TRBJ2-3; a weak D match, TRBD1 (5 bases). The CDR3 runs 14 residues. V lost 0 bases to trimming and J lost 2 bases, with 7 bases between them. CDR1 is SGHRS and CDR2 is YFSETQ in the germline V gene. The CDR3 is CASSLGQFTDTQYF. The CDR3 bases are TGCGCCAGCAGCTTGGGACAGTTCACAGATACGCAGTATTTT.